The 31 T cell receptor beta chains given below trace back to one sample, sequenced in a study of shared clonotypes between healthy human individuals. Sequenced by immunoSEQ multiplex PCR; TCRdb stores in-frame clones only, minus some. In the table there are millions of clones, around 94% of which are singletons. Material: naive CD4+ T cells sorted from blood. Sample subset: CD45RA+ positively selected. The receptors were gathered from a man younger than 35 in good health.

The chain joins TRBV5-1 to TRBJ2-7; D is undetermined. Trimming removed 5 bases from V and 0 bases from J, with 9 bases in between. This CDR3 has 13 amino acids. CDR1 is SGHRS and CDR2 is YFSETQ in the germline V gene. CDR3 protein: CASSDRSSYEQYF. The CDR3 nucleotides read TGCGCCAGCAGTGATCGTAGCTCCTACGAGCAGTACTTC.

This clone showed up just once. The V call is TRBV7-9, the J call TRBJ2-5, with a weak D call TRBD1 (6 bases). The DNA end is a closer match to TRBJ2-7, so the J assignment may be wrong. Germline CDR1 reads SEHNR; CDR2 reads FQNEAQ (reference sequence). The CDR3 length is 15 residues. The DNA of the CDR3 is TGTGCCAGCAGCTTAGGTTTAACAGGGCCCTACGAGCAGTACTTC. Its protein product is CASSLGLTGPYEQYF.

The chain links TRBV10-2 to TRBJ1-3; a weak D match, TRBD1 (6 bases). The germline V gene has CDR1 WSHSY and CDR2 SAAADI. V lost 4 bases and J 4 bases, leaving 14 bases between the germline ends. The CDR3 spans 15 residues. The CDR3 bases are TGCGCCAGCAGTGCCTTGGGGACAACCGGAAACACCATATATTTT. Translation: CASSALGTTGNTIYF.

This chain joins TRBV29-1 and TRBJ2-2; the D call may be TRBD1 or TRBD2 (5 bases each). The V and J ends lost 4 bases and 6 bases respectively, with 18 bases between them. The CDR3 is 15 residues long. Germline V gives CDR1 SQVTM, CDR2 ANQGSEA. For the CDR3, the DNA is TGCAGCGTTGGGTCGGCTGGGACCGCCTCCGGGGAGCTGTTTTTT. Its protein product is CSVGSAGTASGELFF.

The sample holds one count of this clone. V is TRBV16 and J is TRBJ1-4; a weak D match, TRBD1 (5 bases). V was shortened by 6 bases and J by 8 bases, with 16 bases between the two germline ends. The germline gives CDR1 KGHSY, CDR2 FQNENV. The length of the CDR3 is 14 residues. The CDR3 DNA sequence: TGTGCCAGCAGTCCCCGGGGCTGGGGAGAAAAACTGTTTTTT. As protein: CASSPRGWGEKLFF.

This clone was observed a single time. V gene TRBV5-4 combines with J gene TRBJ1-1, with TRBD1 as a possible D gene (5 bases). CDR1 is SGHNT and CDR2 is YYREEE in the germline V gene (reference sequence). This CDR3 contains 15 residues. With 1 base removed from V and 1 base from J, the gap between germline ends came to 11 bases. This CDR3 is CASSLKGRENTEAFF. CDR3 nucleotide sequence: TGTGCCAGCAGCTTGAAGGGGCGAGAGAACACTGAAGCTTTCTTT.

V and J are TRBV20-1 and TRBJ2-7; D not certain. This CDR3 is built from 10 residues. The germline CDR1 and CDR2 sequences are DFQATT and SNEGSKA (reference sequence). Trimming stripped 3 bases from V and 2 bases from J, with 2 bases between. CDR3 sequence (DNA): TGCAGTGCTAGCCCCTACGAGCAGTACTTC. Its protein is CSASPYEQYF.

The rearrangement joins TRBV9 to TRBJ1-6, with 10 bases lining up with TRBD1. Germline CDR1 SGDLS, CDR2 YYNGEE. Germline trimming cut 4 bases from V and 9 bases from J; bases unmatched to any gene: 10. The CDR3 totals 16 residues. The CDR3 protein is CASSSRDRGSSSPLHF. The CDR3 region has the DNA TGTGCCAGCAGCTCGAGGGACAGGGGATCGAGTTCACCCCTCCACTTT. Full variable domain (outside the CDR3, taken from reference TRBV9 and TRBJ1-6): DSGVTQTPKHLITATGQRVTLRCSPRSGDLSVYWYQQSLDQGLQFLIQYYNGEERAKGNILERFSAQQFPDLHSELNLSSLELGDSALYFCASSSRDRGSSSPLHFGNGTRLTVT.

V gene TRBV5-1 combines with J gene TRBJ2-7; 9 bases match TRBD2. The V gene's germline CDR1 is SGHRS and CDR2 YFSETQ. The CDR3 has 15 amino acids. The junction had 6 bases not matched to a gene; V was cut back by 4 bases and J by 1 base. The CDR3 nucleotides are TGCGCCAGCAGCCCGAAGACTAGCGGATCCTACGAGCAGTACTTC. Translating it yields CASSPKTSGSYEQYF.

This clone was counted once. V is TRBV6-5 and J is TRBJ1-2; a weak D match, TRBD1 (5 bases). The ends were cut back, 8 bases at V and 0 bases at J, with 13 bases in the middle. The CDR3 is made up of 14 amino acids. Germline-derived CDR1 and CDR2 are MNHEY and SVGAGI. The CDR3 DNA sequence: TGTGCCAGCCCCGGGGTGGGGCCTAACTATGGCTACACCTTC. Translating it yields CASPGVGPNYGYTF.

The CDR3 protein is CATSRDYTGELFF. In DNA form, the CDR3 reads TGTGCCACCAGCAGAGATTACACCGGGGAGCTGTTTTTT. The rearrangement links TRBV15 to TRBJ2-2, with D unresolved. CDR1 is LNHNV, CDR2 YYDKDF, per germline (reference sequence). CDR3 size: 13 residues. Trimming shortened V by 0 bases and J by 3 bases, and 2 bases separated the two germline ends.

The chain combines TRBV4-1 with TRBJ2-1; TRBD2 aligns across 10 bases. The junction had 10 bases not matched to a gene; V was cut back by 0 bases and J by 8 bases. CDR3 size: 17 residues. From germline, CDR1 is MGHRA and CDR2 YSYEKL. The DNA for the CDR3 is TGCGCCAGCAGCCAAGATCAACCTAGCGGGAGTGGATATGAGCAGTTCTTC. Protein: CASSQDQPSGSGYEQFF.

The rearrangement links TRBV29-1 to TRBJ2-5, with D perhaps TRBD2 (5 bases). The J call is doubtful: the DNA matches TRBJ2-7 better. Germline CDR1 reads SQVTM; CDR2 reads ANQGSEA. This CDR3 is 12 amino acids long. CDR3 loop: CSVEDRDYEQYF. The CDR3 nucleotides read TGCAGCGTTGAAGATCGGGACTACGAGCAGTACTTC.

DNA for the CDR3: TGTGCCAGCAGATCAACAGGAAATAATTCACCCCTCCACTTT. This gives the protein CASRSTGNNSPLHF. The V gene is TRBV6-5, the J gene TRBJ1-6; D might be TRBD1 (5 bases). From germline, CDR1 is MNHEY and CDR2 SVGAGI. This CDR3 has 14 residues. V shed 6 bases and J shed 5 bases, with 11 bases lying between them.

The V call is TRBV6-1, the J call TRBJ2-7; D remains unclear. The CDR3 has 13 amino acids. The germline gives CDR1 MNHNS, CDR2 SASEGT. Trimming removed 3 bases from V and 9 bases from J, with 15 bases in between. DNA of the CDR3: TGTGCCAGCAGTGAGGGCCCTCTGGTGGGGCAGTACTTC. Translating it yields CASSEGPLVGQYF.

This chain joins TRBV6-1 and TRBJ2-5; possible D gene TRBD1, 5 bases. Germline V gives CDR1 MNHNS, CDR2 SASEGT. The CDR3 loop spans 15 amino acids. Deletions cut 2 bases from V and 5 bases from J, with 15 bases between. The CDR3 DNA sequence: TGTGCCAGCAGTGAATACGTGGACAAGGGGGAGACCCAGTACTTC. Translating it yields CASSEYVDKGETQYF.

J is TRBJ2-2 and V is TRBV11-3; either TRBD1 or TRBD2 may supply D (6 bases each). V shed 5 bases and J shed 4 bases, with 14 bases lying between them. Looked up from germline, CDR1 is SGHNT and CDR2 is YENEEA. This CDR3 region has 15 residues. CDR3 region: CASSVTSRGTGELFF. The DNA of the CDR3 is TGTGCCAGCAGCGTAACTAGCAGGGGCACCGGGGAGCTGTTTTTT.

This chain joins TRBV18 and TRBJ1-5; D is unresolved. Germline CDR1 is KGHSH and CDR2 is LQKENI. The V gene lost 6 bases and the J gene lost 5 bases, with 11 bases spanning the gap. The CDR3 has 13 amino acids. The CDR3, as DNA: TGTGCCAGCTCCCCGTTGGCGGATCAGCCCCAGCATTTT. Translating it yields CASSPLADQPQHF. Full variable domain (remainder filled in from reference TRBV18 and TRBJ1-5): NAGVMQNPRHLVRRRGQEARLRCSPMKGHSHVYWYRQLPEEGLKFMVYLQKENIIDESGMPKERFSAEFPKEGPSILRIQQVVRGDSAAYFCASSPLADQPQHFGDGTRLSIL.

The V call is TRBV7-2, the J call TRBJ2-7, with D hard to call. V lost 2 bases and J lost 2, with 10 bases in between. Germline assignment: CDR1 SGHTA and CDR2 FQGNSA. CDR3 length: 14 residues. CDR3 loop: CASSLSQVPYEQYF. The CDR3 DNA follows: TGTGCCAGCAGCTTATCCCAGGTACCCTACGAGCAGTACTTC.

The J gene is TRBJ2-7, the V gene TRBV4-1, with TRBD2 matching 10 bases. V shed 0 bases and J 6 bases; nucleotides not matched to a gene: 11. The CDR3 spans 17 residues. CDR1 is MGHRA, CDR2 YSYEKL, per germline. The CDR3 coding sequence is TGCGCCAGCAGCCAAGATCAGGGAGCGGGGGGGCTCTCCGAGCAGTACTTC. Translation: CASSQDQGAGGLSEQYF.

V usage is TRBV5-1 and J usage is TRBJ2-1; TRBD1 might be the D (5 bases). The germline CDR1 and CDR2 sequences are SGHRS and YFSETQ. CDR3 length equals 16 residues. V was clipped by 1 base and J by 8 bases, with 19 bases between them. Written as DNA, the CDR3 is TGCGCCAGCAGCTTGTGGGGCTCGGGCAGGGAAGATGAGCAGTTCTTC. As protein: CASSLWGSGREDEQFF.

The V call is TRBV7-9, the J call TRBJ2-1; 7 nucleotides match TRBD1. The CDR3 spans 16 residues. Germline loops: CDR1 SEHNR, CDR2 FQNEAQ (reference sequence). V was pared by 5 bases and J by 7 bases, with 14 bases of the junction left unmatched. The CDR3 coding sequence is TGTGCCAGCAGCCAAAAACCGGGACAGCTGACGAATGAGCAGTTCTTC. Translation: CASSQKPGQLTNEQFF.

The rearrangement joins TRBV7-2 to TRBJ1-6; the match to TRBD1 covers 8 bases. CDR1 and CDR2 (germline): SGHTA, FQGNSA. The CDR3 covers 15 residues. J gave up 8 bases and V 1 base, and 4 bases lay outside the gene matches. The CDR3 region has the DNA TGTGCCAGCAGCTTAGGTCCAGGGGGCTATTCACCCCTCCACTTT. Translated, it gives CASSLGPGGYSPLHF.

The J gene is TRBJ1-2, the V gene TRBV25-1; unclear D gene. CDR1 is MGHDK, CDR2 SYGVNS, per germline. This CDR3 region has 13 residues. Trimming stripped 1 base from V and 5 bases from J, with 8 bases between. This CDR3 is CASSESAGYGYTF. The CDR3 bases are TGTGCCAGCAGTGAATCGGCAGGTTATGGCTACACCTTC.

V is TRBV18 and J is TRBJ1-2, with 8 positions matching TRBD1. CDR1 KGHSH and CDR2 LQKENI come from the germline V gene. Trimming removed 2 bases from V and 4 bases from J; junction bases left unmatched: 12. This CDR3 is built from 17 residues. The CDR3 bases are TGTGCCAGCTCACCAGGAGGGACAGGCTCCTTCGGCTATGGCTACACCTTC. This encodes CASSPGGTGSFGYGYTF. Variable domain in full (rest from reference TRBV18 and TRBJ1-2): NAGVMQNPRHLVRRRGQEARLRCSPMKGHSHVYWYRQLPEEGLKFMVYLQKENIIDESGMPKERFSAEFPKEGPSILRIQQVVRGDSAAYFCASSPGGTGSFGYGYTFGSGTRLTVV.

The chain employs TRBV2 and TRBJ2-1; 8 nucleotides align to TRBD2. The germline CDR1 and CDR2 sequences are SNHLY and FYNNEI. V shed 6 bases and J 0 bases; nucleotides not matched to a gene: 1. This CDR3 contains 14 residues. CDR3: CASSLAGSYNEQFF. In DNA, the CDR3 is TGTGCCAGCAGCCTAGCGGGCTCCTACAATGAGCAGTTCTTC.

V and J are TRBV7-2 and TRBJ2-7; D perhaps matches TRBD1 (6 bases). The CDR3 loop spans 12 amino acids. V was pared by 3 bases and J by 6 bases, with 9 bases between. CDR1 is SGHTA and CDR2 is FQGNSA in the germline V gene. CDR3 coding DNA: TGTGCCAGCAGCTTCCAGGGGCTCGAGCAGTACTTC. Its protein is CASSFQGLEQYF.

The chain has TRBV7-2 and TRBJ2-5; D gene unclear. CDR3 length: 17 amino acids. Germline V CDR1 and CDR2: SGHTA, FQGNSA. V shed 2 bases and J shed 1 base, with 17 bases lying between them. The DNA for the CDR3 is TGTGCCAGCAGCTTAAATCGTGGCCCGGCCCCCCAAGAGACCCAGTACTTC. Translation: CASSLNRGPAPQETQYF.

The chain combines TRBV27 with TRBJ2-2, with 15 positions matching TRBD2. Germline V gene data show CDR1 as MNHEY and CDR2 as SMNVEV (reference sequence). The J segment lost 7 bases and the V segment lost 5 bases, leaving 8 bases of the junction unmatched. The CDR3 is 17 residues long. CDR3 sequence reads: CASSRRTSGRAIGELFF. CDR3 DNA: TGTGCCAGCAGTAGGAGGACTAGCGGGAGGGCCATCGGGGAGCTGTTTTTT.

The chain uses TRBV6-5 and TRBJ2-6; 7 positions agree with TRBD1. Germline V gene lookup returns CDR1 MNHEY and CDR2 SVGAGI. CDR3 length: 16 amino acids. The V and J ends lost 3 bases and 1 base, in that order; junction bases with no gene match: 3. The CDR3 reads CASSYTGESGANVLTF. The CDR3 DNA follows: TGTGCCAGCAGTTATACAGGGGAATCTGGGGCCAACGTCCTGACTTTC.

The rearrangement joins TRBV5-4 to TRBJ1-2, with 9 bases aligning to TRBD1. The CDR3 extends over 15 amino acids. CDR1 and CDR2 from the germline V gene are SGHNT and YYREEE (reference sequence). The ends lost 1 base at V and 2 bases at J; junction bases unmatched: 3. The CDR3 reads CASSLKGQGNYGYTF. The DNA of the CDR3 is TGTGCCAGCAGCTTGAAGGGACAGGGAAACTATGGCTACACCTTC.